The 17 T cell receptor beta chains given below trace back to one sample, sequenced in a study of blood T cells in healthy people across ages. The use of a sample-barcoded 5' primer and a J-beta primer mix characterized a second PCR of roughly 7 to 11 cycles. TCRdb re-called the 5' RACE reads with MiXCR, one entry per CDR3 protein. The top ten hold 18% of the sample, which has about 1 million distinct CDR3 sequences, over 35% seen once. The sequenced sample was blood. The source is a woman aged 55-70 years in good health.

This sequence joins TRBV6-6 and TRBJ1-5; 7 bases match TRBD1. CDR3 length: 13 residues. The germline V gene encodes CDR1 MNHNY and CDR2 SVGAGI (reference sequence). V shed 7 bases, J shed 4 bases, and the junction held 4 bases outside the gene matches. This CDR3 is CASTDRVNQPQHF. The CDR3 region has the DNA TGTGCCAGCACAGACAGGGTGAATCAGCCCCAGCATTTT.

The rearrangement links TRBV7-2 to TRBJ2-1, with 7 nucleotides matching TRBD2. CDR1 SGHTA and CDR2 FQGNSA come from the germline V gene. V shed 2 bases and J 9 bases; nucleotides not matched to a gene: 10. The CDR3 sequence is 15 residues long. The CDR3 DNA follows: TGTGCCAGCAGCTTACGGGGCGGGAGTAGCGGTGAGCAGTTCTTC. Its translation: CASSLRGGSSGEQFF.

In the case of this clonotype: This may arise from a read error, as a much more abundant clone is one base away. V and J are TRBV3-1 and TRBJ2-7; 7 bases agree with TRBD2. Germline lookup yields CDR1 LGHDT and CDR2 YNNKEL (reference sequence). The V and J ends lost 4 bases and 7 bases, in that order; junction bases with no gene match: 13. The CDR3 contains 15 residues. The CDR3 DNA sequence: TGTGCCAGCAGCCCCAGCGGGATATTAGGTGATGAGCAGTACTTC. It encodes CASSPSGILGDEQYF.

The CDR3 DNA reads TGTGCCAGCGGCCCAGGGAAAAACACTGAAGCTTTCTTT. The encoded protein is CASGPGKNTEAFF. The chain carries TRBV25-1 and TRBJ1-1; D is perhaps TRBD1 (5 bases). The CDR3 is 13 residues long. Trimming pared 8 bases from V and 2 bases from J, leaving 12 bases between. Germline V gives CDR1 MGHDK, CDR2 SYGVNS.

V and J are TRBV4-2 and TRBJ2-5, with a possible D match to TRBD2 (7 bases). The germline V and J ends were trimmed by 0 bases and 2 bases, with 16 bases remaining between them. The CDR3 length is 17 residues. The germline V gene encodes CDR1 LGHNA and CDR2 YNFKEQ. CDR3 bases: TGTGCCAGCAGCCAAGATTCCCCGGGGGGCTTACAAGAGACCCAGTACTTC. Translation gives CASSQDSPGGLQETQYF.

The V call is TRBV15, the J call TRBJ2-1, with no clear D. The length of the CDR3 is 13 residues. CDR1 LNHNV and CDR2 YYDKDF come from the germline V gene (reference sequence). Trimming cost V 5 bases and J 7 bases, with 12 bases left between them. The CDR3: CATSVPVGNEQFF. DNA of the CDR3: TGTGCCACCAGCGTCCCCGTAGGGAATGAGCAGTTCTTC.

The chain couples TRBV20-1 to TRBJ2-1, with 8 bases matching TRBD1. Per germline, CDR1 DFQATT and CDR2 SNEGSKA (reference sequence). The CDR3 spans 14 residues. The V gene end was trimmed by 5 bases and the J gene end by 8 bases; junction bases not matched to a gene: 11. The CDR3 protein is CSALDRERFDEQFF. CDR3 nucleotides: TGCAGTGCTTTGGACAGGGAAAGGTTCGATGAGCAGTTCTTC.

This clonotype appeared once. The chain joins TRBV20-1 to TRBJ2-7, with 9 positions matching TRBD1. The J segment lost 5 bases and the V segment lost 0 bases, leaving 11 bases of the junction unmatched. The germline CDR1 and CDR2 sequences are DFQATT and SNEGSKA (reference sequence). The CDR3 consists of 16 residues. DNA for the CDR3: TGCAGTGCTAGAGATACCGCTCGGGACAGGGCCCACGAGCAGTACTTC. This translates into CSARDTARDRAHEQYF.

This clonotype was counted a few times. V is TRBV4-2 and J is TRBJ2-1; unclear D gene. The germline CDR1 and CDR2 sequences are LGHNA and YNFKEQ. Trimming stripped 1 base from V and 8 bases from J, with 6 bases between. The CDR3 sequence is 12 residues long. The CDR3 bases are TGTGCCAGCAGCCAAGTATCGTATGAGCAGTTCTTC. Its translation is CASSQVSYEQFF.

The sample holds a few counts of this clonotype. This chain uses TRBV6-5 with TRBJ2-1; D unresolved. V dropped 1 base and J dropped 0 bases, with 13 bases sitting between them. This CDR3 has 17 residues. Germline V gene data show CDR1 as MNHEY and CDR2 as SVGAGI. Here the CDR3 DNA reads TGTGCCAGCAGTTACTTCCCGGCGACAAGCTCCTACAATGAGCAGTTCTTC. Translation: CASSYFPATSSYNEQFF.

This chain joins TRBV3-1 and TRBJ2-1; TRBD2 is a possible D gene (5 bases). This CDR3 spans 14 amino acids. The V end was cut by 0 bases, the J end by 9 bases, with 12 bases between. In germline, CDR1 is LGHDT, CDR2 YNNKEL (reference sequence). CDR3 sequence reads: CASSQEVRAGEQFF. For the CDR3, the DNA is TGTGCCAGCAGCCAAGAAGTGAGGGCGGGTGAGCAGTTCTTC.

The chain is built from TRBV9 and TRBJ2-5; 9 bases match TRBD2. This CDR3 has 16 residues. CDR1 is SGDLS, CDR2 YYNGEE, per germline. V was pared by 1 base and J by 2 bases, with 6 bases of the junction left unmatched. The CDR3 protein is CASSVKASGTQETQYF. The CDR3 DNA follows: TGTGCCAGCAGCGTAAAGGCTAGCGGGACTCAAGAGACCCAGTACTTC.

This clonotype has just a few counts. V usage is TRBV5-1 and J usage is TRBJ2-3; 11 nucleotides line up with TRBD2. Germline values: CDR1 SGHRS, CDR2 YFSETQ. The V and J ends lost 0 bases and 2 bases, in that order; junction bases with no gene match: 5. The CDR3 has 17 residues. CDR3 loop: CASSLELAGVTTDTQYF. As DNA, the CDR3 is TGCGCCAGCAGCTTGGAACTAGCGGGAGTAACCACAGATACGCAGTATTTT.

The chain recombines TRBV29-1 with TRBJ2-1; tentatively, D is TRBD2 (5 bases). The V end lost 7 bases, the J end lost 4 bases, and 20 bases lay between the germline ends. The CDR3 is 15 amino acids. Germline-derived CDR1 and CDR2 are SQVTM and ANQGSEA. As DNA, the CDR3 is TGCAGCGGCTCGGGCGCTCCTGGCGGGTACAATGAGCAGTTCTTC. Translation: CSGSGAPGGYNEQFF.

This clonotype was detected only a few times. The chain combines TRBV9 with TRBJ2-1; 7 positions agree with TRBD1. CDR1 and CDR2 from the germline V gene are SGDLS and YYNGEE. Germline trimming cut 0 bases from V and 6 bases from J; bases unmatched to any gene: 9. The CDR3 extends over 16 amino acids. CDR3 residues: CASSVEGAGRSNEQFF. In DNA, the CDR3 is TGTGCCAGCAGCGTAGAGGGGGCCGGGCGGAGCAATGAGCAGTTCTTC.

The chain employs TRBV28 and TRBJ2-5; tentative D call: TRBD1 (5 bases). The V gene's germline CDR1 is MDHEN and CDR2 SYDVKM. V dropped 3 bases and J dropped 5 bases, with 13 bases sitting between them. The CDR3 runs to 14 residues. The CDR3: CASSFVQGWETQYF. CDR3 in DNA: TGTGCCAGCAGTTTTGTGCAGGGATGGGAGACCCAGTACTTC.

The V gene is TRBV29-1, the J gene TRBJ2-7; 11 bases agree with TRBD2. The CDR3 is 14 amino acids. Germline V gene sequence: CDR1 SQVTM, CDR2 ANQGSEA. The CDR3 sequence: CAAPLAGVSYEQYF. The CDR3 DNA follows: TGCGCGGCCCCACTAGCGGGAGTCTCGTATGAGCAGTACTTC.